Included here is one T cell receptor (beta chain) sequence, with context. The table came from immunoSEQ multiplex PCR; TCRdb's copy has only in-frame clones and leaves some out. The table lists over 85,000 clones, about 92% of them singletons. This specimen comes from a study of control samples from healthy donors and cancer patients. This CDR3 is 14 amino acids long. Trimming cost V 5 bases and J 6 bases, with 15 bases left between them. From germline, CDR1 is MNHEY and CDR2 SVGAGI. The sample taken for sequencing was blood. The sequence was obtained from a young woman in good health. The chain uses TRBV6-5 and TRBJ2-3; D unclear. This chain's CDR3 is CASSTAGPVDTQYF. In DNA form, the CDR3 reads TGTGCCAGCAGTACCGCCGGCCCGGTCGATACGCAGTATTTT.